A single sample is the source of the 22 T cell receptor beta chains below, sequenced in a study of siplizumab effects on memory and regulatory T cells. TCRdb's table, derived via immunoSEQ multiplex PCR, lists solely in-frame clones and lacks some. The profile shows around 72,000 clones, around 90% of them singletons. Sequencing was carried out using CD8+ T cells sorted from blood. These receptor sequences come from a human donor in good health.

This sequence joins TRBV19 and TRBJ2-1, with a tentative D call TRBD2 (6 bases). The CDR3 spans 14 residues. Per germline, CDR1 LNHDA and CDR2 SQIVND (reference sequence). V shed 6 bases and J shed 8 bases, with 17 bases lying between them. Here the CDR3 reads CASSLWGEGDEQFF. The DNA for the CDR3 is TGTGCCAGTAGCCTCTGGGGGGAAGGCGATGAGCAGTTCTTC.

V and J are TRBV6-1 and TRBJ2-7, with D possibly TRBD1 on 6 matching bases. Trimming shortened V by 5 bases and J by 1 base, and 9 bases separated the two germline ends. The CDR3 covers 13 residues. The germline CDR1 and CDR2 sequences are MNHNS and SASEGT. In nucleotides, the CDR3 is TGTGCCAGCAGTACAGGGCGGTCCTACGAGCAGTACTTC. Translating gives CASSTGRSYEQYF.

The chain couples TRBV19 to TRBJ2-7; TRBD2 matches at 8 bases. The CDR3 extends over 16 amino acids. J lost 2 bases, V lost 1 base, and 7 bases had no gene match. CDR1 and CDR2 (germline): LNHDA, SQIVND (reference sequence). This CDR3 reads CASSIASGGLPYEQYF. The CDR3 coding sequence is TGTGCCAGTAGTATAGCTTCGGGAGGGTTGCCCTACGAGCAGTACTTC.

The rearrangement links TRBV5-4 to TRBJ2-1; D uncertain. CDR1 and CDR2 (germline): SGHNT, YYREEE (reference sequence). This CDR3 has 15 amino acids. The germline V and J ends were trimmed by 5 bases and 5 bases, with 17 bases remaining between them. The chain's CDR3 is CASSLYQLLDNEQFF. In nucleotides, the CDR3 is TGTGCCAGCAGTTTGTACCAGTTGCTTGACAATGAGCAGTTCTTC.

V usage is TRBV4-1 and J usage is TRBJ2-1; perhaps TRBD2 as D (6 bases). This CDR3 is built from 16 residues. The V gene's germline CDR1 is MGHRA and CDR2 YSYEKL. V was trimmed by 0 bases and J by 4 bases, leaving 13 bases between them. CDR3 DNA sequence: TGCGCCAGCAGCCAAGATAGGAGCGGGCTTTACAATGAGCAGTTCTTC. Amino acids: CASSQDRSGLYNEQFF.

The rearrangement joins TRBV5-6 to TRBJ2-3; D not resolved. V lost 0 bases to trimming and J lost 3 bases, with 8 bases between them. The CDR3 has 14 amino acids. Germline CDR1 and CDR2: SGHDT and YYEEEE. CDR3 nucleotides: TGTGCCAGCAGCTTGGACACCCTGACAGATACGCAGTATTTT. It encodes CASSLDTLTDTQYF.

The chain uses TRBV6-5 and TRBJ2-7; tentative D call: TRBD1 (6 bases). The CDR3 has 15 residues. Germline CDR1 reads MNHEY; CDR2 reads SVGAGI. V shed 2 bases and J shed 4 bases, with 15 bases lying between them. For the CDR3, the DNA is TGTGCCAGCAGTTACAGTAGTCTCAGGGGATACGAGCAGTACTTC. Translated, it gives CASSYSSLRGYEQYF.

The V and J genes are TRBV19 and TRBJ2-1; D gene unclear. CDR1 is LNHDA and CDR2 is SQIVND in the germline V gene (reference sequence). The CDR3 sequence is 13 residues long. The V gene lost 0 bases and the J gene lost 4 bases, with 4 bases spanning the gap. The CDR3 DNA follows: TGTGCCAGTAGTATAGATTTTTACAATGAGCAGTTCTTC. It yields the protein CASSIDFYNEQFF.

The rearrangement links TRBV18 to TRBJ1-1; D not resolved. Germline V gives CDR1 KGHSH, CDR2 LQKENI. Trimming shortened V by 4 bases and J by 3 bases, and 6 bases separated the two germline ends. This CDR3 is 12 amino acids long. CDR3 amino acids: CASSLIDTEAFF. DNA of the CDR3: TGTGCCAGCTCACTCATAGACACTGAAGCTTTCTTT.

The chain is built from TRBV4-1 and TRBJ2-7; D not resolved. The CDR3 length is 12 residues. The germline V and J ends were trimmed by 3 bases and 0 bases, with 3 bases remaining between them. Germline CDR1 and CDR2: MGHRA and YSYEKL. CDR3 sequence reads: CASSQSSYEQYF. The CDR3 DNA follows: TGCGCCAGCAGCCAGAGCTCCTACGAGCAGTACTTC.

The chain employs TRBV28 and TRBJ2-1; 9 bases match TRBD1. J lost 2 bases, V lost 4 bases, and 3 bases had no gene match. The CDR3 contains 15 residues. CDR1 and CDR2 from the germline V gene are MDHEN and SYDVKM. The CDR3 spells CASSSWDRAYNEQFF. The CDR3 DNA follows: TGTGCCAGCAGTTCGTGGGACAGGGCCTACAATGAGCAGTTCTTC.

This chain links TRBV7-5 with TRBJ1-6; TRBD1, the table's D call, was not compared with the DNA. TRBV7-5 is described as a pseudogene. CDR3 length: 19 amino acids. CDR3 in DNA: TGTGCCAGAAGCCGACAGAGCCATCCTGACAATCTCCATAATTCACCCCTCCACTTT. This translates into CARSRQSHPDNLHNSPLHF.

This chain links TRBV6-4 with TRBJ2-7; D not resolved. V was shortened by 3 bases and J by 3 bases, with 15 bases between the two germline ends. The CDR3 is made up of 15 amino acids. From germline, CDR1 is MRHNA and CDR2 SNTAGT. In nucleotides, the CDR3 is TGTGCCAGCAGTGATAGGCATGGATCAGGCTACGAGCAGTACTTC. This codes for CASSDRHGSGYEQYF.

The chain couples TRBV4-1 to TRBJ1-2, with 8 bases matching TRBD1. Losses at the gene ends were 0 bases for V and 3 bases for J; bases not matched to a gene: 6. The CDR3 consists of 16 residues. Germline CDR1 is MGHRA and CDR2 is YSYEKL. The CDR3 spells CASSQDKAGGDYGYTF. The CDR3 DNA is TGCGCCAGCAGCCAAGATAAGGCAGGGGGCGACTATGGCTACACCTTC.

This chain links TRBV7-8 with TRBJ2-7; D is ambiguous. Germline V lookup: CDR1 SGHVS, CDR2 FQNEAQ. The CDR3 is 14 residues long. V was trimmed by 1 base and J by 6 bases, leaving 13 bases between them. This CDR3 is CASSLEVGLGEQYF. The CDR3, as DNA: TGTGCCAGCAGCTTAGAAGTGGGTTTGGGCGAGCAGTACTTC. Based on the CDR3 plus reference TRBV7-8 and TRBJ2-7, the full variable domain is GAGVSQSPRYKVAKRGQDVALRCDPISGHVSLFWYQQALGQGPEFLTYFQNEAQLDKSGLPSDRFFAERPEGSVSTLKIQRTQQEDSAVYLCASSLEVGLGEQYFGPGTRLTVT.

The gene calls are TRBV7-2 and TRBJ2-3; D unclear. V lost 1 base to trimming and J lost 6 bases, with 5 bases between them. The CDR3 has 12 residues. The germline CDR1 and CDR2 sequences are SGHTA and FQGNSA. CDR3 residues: CASSLGLDTQYF. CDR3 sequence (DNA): TGTGCCAGCAGCTTAGGACTGGATACGCAGTATTTT.

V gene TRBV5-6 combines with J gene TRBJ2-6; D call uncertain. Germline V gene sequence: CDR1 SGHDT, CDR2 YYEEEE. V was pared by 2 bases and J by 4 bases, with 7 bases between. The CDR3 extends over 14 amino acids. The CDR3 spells CASSFPAGANVLTF. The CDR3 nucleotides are TGTGCCAGCAGCTTCCCGGCCGGGGCCAACGTCCTGACTTTC.

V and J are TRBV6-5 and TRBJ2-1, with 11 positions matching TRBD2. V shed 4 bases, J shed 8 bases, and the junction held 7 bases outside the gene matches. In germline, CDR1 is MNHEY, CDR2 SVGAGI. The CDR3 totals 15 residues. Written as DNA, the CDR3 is TGTGCCAGCAGTTTCCTAGCGGGAGGAGTAGATGAGCAGTTCTTC. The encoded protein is CASSFLAGGVDEQFF.

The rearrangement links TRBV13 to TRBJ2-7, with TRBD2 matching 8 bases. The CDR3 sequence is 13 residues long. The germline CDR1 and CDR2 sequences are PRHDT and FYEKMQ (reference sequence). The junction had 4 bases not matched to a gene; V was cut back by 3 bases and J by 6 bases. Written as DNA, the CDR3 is TGTGCCAGCAGCTTTTCTAGCGGGTGCGAGCAGTACTTC. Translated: CASSFSSGCEQYF. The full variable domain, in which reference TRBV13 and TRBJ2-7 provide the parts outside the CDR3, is AAGVIQSPRHLIKEKRETATLKCYPIPRHDTVYWYQQGPGQDPQFLISFYEKMQSDKGSIPDRFSAQQFSDYHSELNMSSLELGDSALYFCASSFSSGCEQYFGPGTRLTVT.

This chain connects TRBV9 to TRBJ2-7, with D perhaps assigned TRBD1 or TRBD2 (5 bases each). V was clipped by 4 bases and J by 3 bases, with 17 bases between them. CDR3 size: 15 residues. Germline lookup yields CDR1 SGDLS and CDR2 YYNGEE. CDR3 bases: TGTGCCAGCAGCCCCCGAGACAGCGCGGGCTACGAGCAGTACTTC. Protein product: CASSPRDSAGYEQYF.

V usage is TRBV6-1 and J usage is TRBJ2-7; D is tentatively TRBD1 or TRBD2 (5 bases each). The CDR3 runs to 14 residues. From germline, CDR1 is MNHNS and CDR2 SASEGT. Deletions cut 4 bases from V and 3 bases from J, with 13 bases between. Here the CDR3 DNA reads TGTGCCAGCAGTGCTTTGGGACCGGACTACGAGCAGTACTTC. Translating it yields CASSALGPDYEQYF.

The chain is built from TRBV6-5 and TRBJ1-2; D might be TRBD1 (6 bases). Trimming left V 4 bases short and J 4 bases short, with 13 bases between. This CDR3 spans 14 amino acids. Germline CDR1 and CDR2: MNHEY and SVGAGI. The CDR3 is CASSWGAFLYGYTF. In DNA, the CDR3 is TGTGCCAGCAGTTGGGGGGCCTTCCTCTATGGCTACACCTTC.